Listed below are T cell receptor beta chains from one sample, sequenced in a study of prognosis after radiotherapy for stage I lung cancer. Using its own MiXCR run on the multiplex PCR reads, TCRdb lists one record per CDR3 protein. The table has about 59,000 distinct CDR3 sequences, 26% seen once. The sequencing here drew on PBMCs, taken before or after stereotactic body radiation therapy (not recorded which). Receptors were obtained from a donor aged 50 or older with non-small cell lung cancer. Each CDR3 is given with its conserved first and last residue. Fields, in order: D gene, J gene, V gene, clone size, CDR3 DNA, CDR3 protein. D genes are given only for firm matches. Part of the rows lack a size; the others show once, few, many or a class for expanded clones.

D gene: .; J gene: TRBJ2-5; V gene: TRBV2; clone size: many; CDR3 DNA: TGTGCCAGCAGTGAACTCCGGAGCGCTCCTGGGGAGACCCAGTACTTC; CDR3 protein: CASSELRSAPGETQYF
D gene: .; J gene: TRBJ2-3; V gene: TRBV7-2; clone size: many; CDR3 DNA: TGTGCCAGCAGGCCTGGCGCGGGGTCCACAGATACGCAGTATTTT; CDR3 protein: CASRPGAGSTDTQYF
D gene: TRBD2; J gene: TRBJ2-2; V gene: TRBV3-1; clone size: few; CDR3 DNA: TGTGCCAGCTTACTAGCGGGGGGGGCCGGGGAGCTGTTTTTT; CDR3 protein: CASLLAGGAGELFF
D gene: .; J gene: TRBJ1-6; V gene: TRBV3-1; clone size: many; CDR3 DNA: TGTGCCAGCAGCCCCTCTGGGGCCTATAATTCACCCCTCCACTTT; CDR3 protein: CASSPSGAYNSPLHF
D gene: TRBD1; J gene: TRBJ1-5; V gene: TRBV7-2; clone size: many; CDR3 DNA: TGTGCCAGCAGCTCCCAAGGGGGGACAGGTCATCAGCCCCAGCATTTT; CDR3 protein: CASSSQGGTGHQPQHF
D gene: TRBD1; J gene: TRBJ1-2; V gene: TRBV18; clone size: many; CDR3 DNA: TGTGCCAGCTCACCCTCCGGGACAGGGGGCGGATATGGCTACACCTTC; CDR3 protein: CASSPSGTGGGYGYTF
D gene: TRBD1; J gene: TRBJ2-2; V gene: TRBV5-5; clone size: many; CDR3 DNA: TGTGCCAGCAGCTTAAGGGGGCTGGGCACCGGGGAGCTGTTTTTT; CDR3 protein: CASSLRGLGTGELFF
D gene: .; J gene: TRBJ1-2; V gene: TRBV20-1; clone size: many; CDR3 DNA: TGCAGTGCTTCCCGGGACCTGGCTAACTATGGCTACACCTTC; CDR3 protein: CSASRDLANYGYTF
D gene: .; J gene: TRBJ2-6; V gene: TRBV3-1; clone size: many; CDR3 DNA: TGTGCCAGCAGCCAAGGCGCCCCCCCTGGGGCCAACGTCCTGACTTTC; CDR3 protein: CASSQGAPPGANVLTF
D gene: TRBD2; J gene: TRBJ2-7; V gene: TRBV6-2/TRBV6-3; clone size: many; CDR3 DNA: TGTGCCAGCAGTGAAGCGGGCGGGAGGACCGAGCAGTACTTC; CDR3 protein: CASSEAGGRTEQYF
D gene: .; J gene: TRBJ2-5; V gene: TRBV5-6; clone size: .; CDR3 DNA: TGTGCCAGCAGCTTGGCGGTCATGGGGGGATTATCTGAGATCCAGTACTTC; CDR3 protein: CASSLAVMGGLSEIQYF
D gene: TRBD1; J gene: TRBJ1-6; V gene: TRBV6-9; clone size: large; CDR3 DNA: TGTGCCAGCAGTGCGGACAGGGGGGGGAATTCACCCCTCCACTTT; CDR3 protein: CASSADRGGNSPLHF
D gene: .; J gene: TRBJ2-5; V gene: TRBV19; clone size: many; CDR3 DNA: TGTGCCAGTAGTATAGGCTTTAATTTGAAAGAGACCCAGTACTTC; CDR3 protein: CASSIGFNLKETQYF
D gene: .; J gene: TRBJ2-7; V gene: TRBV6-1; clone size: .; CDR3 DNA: TGTGCCAGCAGCAAAGAAGTGGTTGGCGAGCATTACTTC; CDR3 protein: CASSKEVVGEHYF
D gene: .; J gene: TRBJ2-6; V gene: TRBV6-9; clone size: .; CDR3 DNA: TGTGCCAGCAGTTACTCGAAGCGGGACAGTTCGACTGGGGCCAACTTCCTGACTTTC; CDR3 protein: CASSYSKRDSSTGANFLTF
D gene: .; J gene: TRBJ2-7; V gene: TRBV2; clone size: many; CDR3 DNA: TGTGCCAGCAGTAAGGGACTCGATACCTACGAGCAGTACTTC; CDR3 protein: CASSKGLDTYEQYF
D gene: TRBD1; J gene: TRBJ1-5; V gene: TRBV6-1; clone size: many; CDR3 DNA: TGTGCCAGCAGTGCCCTGGACAGGGGAAATCAGCCCCAGCATTTT; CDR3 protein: CASSALDRGNQPQHF
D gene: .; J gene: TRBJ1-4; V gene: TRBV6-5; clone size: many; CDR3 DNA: TGTGCCAGCAGTTTCCGTGCAACTAATGAAAAACTGTTTTTT; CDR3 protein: CASSFRATNEKLFF
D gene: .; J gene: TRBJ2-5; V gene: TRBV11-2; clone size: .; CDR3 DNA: TGTGCCAGCAGACTGGGACTCCAAGAGACCCAGTACTTC; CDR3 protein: CASRLGLQETQYF
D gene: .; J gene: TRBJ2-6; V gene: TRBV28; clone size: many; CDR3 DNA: TGTGCCAGCGGGTCTGGGGCCAACGTCCTGACTTTC; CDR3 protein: CASGSGANVLTF
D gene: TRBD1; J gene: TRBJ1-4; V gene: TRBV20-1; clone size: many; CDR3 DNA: TGCAGTGCTGGAAACTCCAAGGGACAGGGAAGCGAAAAACTGTTTTTT; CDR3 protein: CSAGNSKGQGSEKLFF
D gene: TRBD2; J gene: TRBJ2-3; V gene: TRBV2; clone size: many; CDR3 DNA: TGTGCCAGCAGTGTTGTCGCGGCTAGCGGGGGCCTAAGCACAGATACGCAGTATTTT; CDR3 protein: CASSVVAASGGLSTDTQYF
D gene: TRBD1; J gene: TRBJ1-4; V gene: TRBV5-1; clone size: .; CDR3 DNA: TGCGCCAGCAGCTTGGGGACAGGGTACGAAAAACTGTTTTTT; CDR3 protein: CASSLGTGYEKLFF
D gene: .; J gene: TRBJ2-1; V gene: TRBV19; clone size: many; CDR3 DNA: TGTGCCAGTAGTCCCGTCGACAGTCCCAGCTCCTACAATGAGCAGTTCTTC; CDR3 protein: CASSPVDSPSSYNEQFF
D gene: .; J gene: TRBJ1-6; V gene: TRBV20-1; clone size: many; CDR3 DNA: TGCAGTGCTAGAGATCTAGGACACAATTCACCCCTCCACTTT; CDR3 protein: CSARDLGHNSPLHF
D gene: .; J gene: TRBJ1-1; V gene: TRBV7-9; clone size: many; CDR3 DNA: TGTGCCAGCAGCTCCCCGTCGGGGAACACTGAAGCTTTCTTT; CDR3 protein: CASSSPSGNTEAFF
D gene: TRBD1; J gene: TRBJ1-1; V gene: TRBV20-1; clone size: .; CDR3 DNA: TGCAGAGCCGGGACAGGGTGTTTTTACACTGAAGCTTCCTTT; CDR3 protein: CRAGTGCFYTEASF